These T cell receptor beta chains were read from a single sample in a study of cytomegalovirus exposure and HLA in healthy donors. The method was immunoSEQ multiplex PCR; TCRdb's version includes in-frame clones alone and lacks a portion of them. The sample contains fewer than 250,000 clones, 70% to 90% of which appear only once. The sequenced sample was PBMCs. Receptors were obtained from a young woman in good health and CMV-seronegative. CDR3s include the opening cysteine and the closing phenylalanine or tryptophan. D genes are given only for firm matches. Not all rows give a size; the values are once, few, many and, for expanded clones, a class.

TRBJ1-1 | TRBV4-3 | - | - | CASSHEGGRGTEAFF | TGCGCCAGCAGCCACGAGGGGGGGCGGGGGACTGAAGCTTTCTTT
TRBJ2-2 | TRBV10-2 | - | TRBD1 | CASKHYGQGRPDTGELFF | TGCGCCAGCAAACACTACGGACAGGGGCGCCCGGACACCGGGGAGCTGTTTTTT
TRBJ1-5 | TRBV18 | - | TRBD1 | CASSRGSYQPQHF | TGTGCCAGCTCCAGGGGGTCCTATCAGCCCCAGCATTTT
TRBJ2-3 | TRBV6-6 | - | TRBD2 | CASTQGRESGDTQYF | TGTGCCAGCACCCAAGGGCGGGAGAGTGGGGATACGCAGTATTTT
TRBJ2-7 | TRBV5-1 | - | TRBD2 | CASSPLAGGTYEQYF | TGCGCCAGCAGCCCCCTAGCGGGAGGGACCTACGAGCAGTACTTC
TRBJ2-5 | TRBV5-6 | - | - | CASSLGQGGWTQYF | TGTGCCAGCAGCTTGGGGCAGGGGGGATGGACCCAGTACTTC
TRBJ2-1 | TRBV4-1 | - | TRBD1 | CASSQPAPGRTGARGNEQFF | TGCGCCAGCAGCCAACCTGCCCCGGGAAGGACAGGGGCCAGGGGCAATGAGCAGTTCTTC
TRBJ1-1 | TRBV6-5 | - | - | CASLDVGFTEAFF | TGTGCCAGCCTAGATGTAGGTTTCACTGAAGCTTTCTTT
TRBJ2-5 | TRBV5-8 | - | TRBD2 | CASSVAGTSGGAQTQYF | TGTGCCAGCAGCGTCGCCGGGACTAGCGGGGGGGCACAGACCCAGTACTTC
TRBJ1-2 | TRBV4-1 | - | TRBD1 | CASRRTGAPSGWGYTF | TGCGCCAGCAGGAGGACAGGGGCCCCTTCCGGATGGGGCTACACCTTC
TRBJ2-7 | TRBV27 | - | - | CASSSRASPPLYEQYF | TGTGCCAGCAGCTCTCGCGCTAGCCCCCCTCTCTACGAGCAGTACTTC
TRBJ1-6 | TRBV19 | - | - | CASRMGARGSSPLHF | TGTGCCAGTAGGATGGGGGCTAGGGGTTCTTCACCCCTCCACTTT
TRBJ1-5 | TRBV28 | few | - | CASSWGTNSNQPQHF | TGTGCCAGCAGTTGGGGGACAAATAGCAATCAGCCCCAGCATTTT
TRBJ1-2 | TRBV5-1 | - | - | CASSLSGRTWGYTF | TGCGCCAGCAGCTTGTCCGGGAGAACCTGGGGCTACACCTTC
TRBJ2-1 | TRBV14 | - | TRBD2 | CASSHSAGVNEQFF | TGTGCCAGCAGCCATTCGGCGGGAGTCAATGAGCAGTTCTTC
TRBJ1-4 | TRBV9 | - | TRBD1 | CASSVGVQGSGEKLFF | TGTGCCAGCAGCGTAGGAGTACAGGGGTCAGGTGAAAAACTGTTTTTT
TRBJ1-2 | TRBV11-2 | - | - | CASSLPDTLYGYTF | TGTGCCAGCAGCTTACCGGACACCCTATATGGCTACACCTTC
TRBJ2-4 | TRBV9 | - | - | CASSAGENIQYF | TGTGCCAGCAGCGCGGGGGAGAACATTCAGTACTTC
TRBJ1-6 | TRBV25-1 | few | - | CASQGTYNSPLHF | TGTGCCAGCCAGGGGACCTATAATTCACCCCTCCACTTT
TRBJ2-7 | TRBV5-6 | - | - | CASSSIIREEQYF | TGTGCCAGCAGCTCGATCATCAGGGAAGAGCAGTACTTC
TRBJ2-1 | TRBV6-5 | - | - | CASSSQGEQFF | TGTGCCAGCAGTTCCCAGGGAGAGCAGTTCTTC
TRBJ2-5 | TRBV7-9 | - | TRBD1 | CASRRRGPRETQYF | TGTGCCAGCAGGAGAAGGGGGCCAAGGGAGACCCAGTACTTC
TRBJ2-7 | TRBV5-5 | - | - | CASSFSSYEQYF | TGTGCCAGCAGTTTTAGCTCCTACGAGCAGTACTTC
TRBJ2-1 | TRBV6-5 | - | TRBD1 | CASSYAGTGMNEQFF | TGTGCCAGCAGTTACGCCGGGACAGGGATGAATGAGCAGTTCTTC
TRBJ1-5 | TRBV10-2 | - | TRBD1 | CASRAGTAGNQPQHF | TGCGCCAGCAGAGCCGGGACAGCCGGCAATCAGCCCCAGCATTTT
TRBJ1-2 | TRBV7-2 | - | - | CASSLEVRLYGYTF | TGTGCCAGCAGCTTAGAAGTCAGATTGTATGGCTACACCTTC
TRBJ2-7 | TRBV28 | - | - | CASSSQGGEGKYEQYF | TGTGCCAGCAGTTCACAGGGTGGGGAGGGGAAATACGAGCAGTACTTC
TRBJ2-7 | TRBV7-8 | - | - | CASSLKEGLYEQYF | TGTGCCAGCAGCTTAAAGGAGGGACTCTACGAGCAGTACTTC
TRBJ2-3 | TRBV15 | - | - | CATSRDPGRSTDTQYF | TGTGCCACCAGCAGAGATCCGGGGAGGAGCACAGATACGCAGTATTTT
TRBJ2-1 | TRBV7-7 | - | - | CASSQHSGDNEQFF | TGTGCTAGCAGCCAGCATAGCGGTGACAATGAGCAGTTCTTC
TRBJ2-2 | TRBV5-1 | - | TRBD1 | CASSWGQTNTGELFF | TGCGCCAGCAGCTGGGGACAGACGAACACCGGGGAGCTGTTTTTT
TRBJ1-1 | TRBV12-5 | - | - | CASGLARDRMNTEAFF | TGTGCTAGTGGTTTGGCACGCGACAGGATGAACACTGAAGCTTTCTTT
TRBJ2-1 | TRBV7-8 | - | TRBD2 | CASSPNGGRGGNEQFF | TGTGCCAGCAGCCCAAACGGCGGGAGGGGGGGCAATGAGCAGTTCTTC
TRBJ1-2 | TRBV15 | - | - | CATSRGVGASYGYTF | TGTGCCACCAGCAGAGGGGTGGGGGCCAGCTATGGCTACACCTTC
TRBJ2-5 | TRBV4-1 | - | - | CASSQDRRVFPSSYQEAQYF | TGCGCCAGCAGCCAAGATCGGCGGGTGTTCCCCTCATCGTACCAAGAGGCCCAGTACTTC
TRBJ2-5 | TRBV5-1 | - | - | CASSLQETQYF | TGCGCCAGCAGCCTCCAAGAGACCCAGTACTTC
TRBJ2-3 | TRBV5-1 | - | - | CASSFPGEDTQYF | TGCGCCAGCAGCTTCCCGGGGGAAGATACGCAGTATTTT
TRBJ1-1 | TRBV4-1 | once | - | CASSHQTTVPNTEAFF | TGCGCCAGCAGCCACCAAACGACAGTTCCGAACACTGAAGCTTTCTTT
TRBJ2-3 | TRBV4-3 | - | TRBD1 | CASSQITGGADTQYF | TGCGCCAGCAGCCAGATTACAGGGGGTGCAGATACGCAGTATTTT
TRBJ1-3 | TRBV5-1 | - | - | CASSSQGTGNTIYF | TGCGCCAGCAGCTCCCAGGGAACTGGAAACACCATATATTTT
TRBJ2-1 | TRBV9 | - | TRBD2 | CASSVQAGSSYNEQFF | TGTGCCAGCAGCGTACAAGCGGGGAGCTCCTACAATGAGCAGTTCTTC
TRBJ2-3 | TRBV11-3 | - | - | CASSLVSGSIDTQYF | TGTGCCAGCAGCTTAGTTTCAGGGTCAATAGATACGCAGTATTTT
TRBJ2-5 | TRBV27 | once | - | CASSPDNWYGYTGETQYF | TGTGCCAGCAGTCCAGATAACTGGTATGGGTATACGGGAGAGACCCAGTACTTC
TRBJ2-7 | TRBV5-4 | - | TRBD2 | CASSLGLAGIYEQYF | TGTGCCAGCAGCTTGGGACTAGCGGGAATATACGAGCAGTACTTC
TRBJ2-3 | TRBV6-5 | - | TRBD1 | CASSDLTGTDTQYF | TGTGCCAGCAGTGATCTGACAGGGACAGATACGCAGTATTTT
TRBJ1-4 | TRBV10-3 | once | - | CAIRSALEGETNEKLFF | TGTGCCATCCGATCAGCCCTGGAGGGAGAAACTAATGAAAAACTGTTTTTT
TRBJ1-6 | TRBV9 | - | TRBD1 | CASSVGRQGNSPLHF | TGTGCCAGCAGCGTAGGAAGACAGGGAAATTCACCCCTCCACTTT
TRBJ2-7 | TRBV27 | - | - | CASSFSGVGYEQYF | TGTGCCAGCAGTTTTTCGGGGGTAGGCTACGAGCAGTACTTC
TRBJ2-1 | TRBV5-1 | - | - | CASSRRNEQFF | TGCGCCAGCAGCCGGAGAAATGAGCAGTTCTTC
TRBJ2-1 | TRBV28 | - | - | CASTLGATSYNEQFF | TGTGCCAGCACCCTGGGGGCCACCTCCTACAATGAGCAGTTCTTC
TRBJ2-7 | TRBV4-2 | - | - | CASSQDPSGEISYEQYF | TGTGCCAGCAGCCAAGATCCCTCGGGGGAAATATCCTACGAGCAGTACTTC
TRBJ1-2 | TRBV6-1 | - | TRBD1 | CASMGRAGGIYGYTF | TGTGCCAGCATGGGGAGGGCAGGGGGCATTTATGGCTACACCTTC
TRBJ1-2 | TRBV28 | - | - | CASSSGAGIQGYGYTF | TGTGCCAGCAGTTCCGGGGCCGGAATACAGGGCTATGGCTACACCTTC